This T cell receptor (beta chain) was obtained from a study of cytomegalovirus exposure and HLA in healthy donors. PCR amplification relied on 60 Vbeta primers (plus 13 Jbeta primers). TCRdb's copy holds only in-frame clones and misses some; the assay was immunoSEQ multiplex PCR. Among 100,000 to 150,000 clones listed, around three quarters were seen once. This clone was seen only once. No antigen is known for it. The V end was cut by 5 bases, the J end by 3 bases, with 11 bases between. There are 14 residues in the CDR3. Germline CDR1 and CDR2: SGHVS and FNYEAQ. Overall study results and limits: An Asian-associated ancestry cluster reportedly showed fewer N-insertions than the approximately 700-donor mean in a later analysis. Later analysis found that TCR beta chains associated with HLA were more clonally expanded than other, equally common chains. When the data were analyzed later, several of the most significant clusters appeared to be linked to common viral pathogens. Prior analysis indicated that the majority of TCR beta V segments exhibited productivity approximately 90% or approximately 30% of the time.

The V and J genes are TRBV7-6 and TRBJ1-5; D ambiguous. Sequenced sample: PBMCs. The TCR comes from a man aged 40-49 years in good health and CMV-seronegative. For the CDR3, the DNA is TGTGCCAGCAGCCTAGGACTGAACAATCAGCCCCAGCATTTT. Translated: CASSLGLNNQPQHF.